These 21 T cell receptor beta chains were sequenced from one sample in a study. TCRdb processed the RT-PCR reads anew with MiXCR; each CDR3 protein has one entry. The profile covers hundreds of thousands of distinct CDR3 sequences, with over 12% appearing a single time and roughly 4% taken by the ten largest. Sequencing input: memory CD4+ T cells from blood. Receptors originate from a female donor in good health, serving as a healthy control.

The rearrangement uses TRBV4-1 and TRBJ2-2, with TRBD1 as a possible D gene (5 bases). V was trimmed by 0 bases and J by 1 base, leaving 9 bases between them. Per the germline V gene, CDR1 is MGHRA and CDR2 is YSYEKL. This CDR3 is built from 16 residues. CDR3 nucleotides: TGCGCCAGCAGCCAAGATCAGGGCCAGAACACCGGGGAGCTGTTTTTT. Encoded protein: CASSQDQGQNTGELFF.

The gene calls are TRBV7-2 and TRBJ2-1, with TRBD1 matching 8 bases. V trimming: 1 base; J trimming: 6 bases; junction bases outside the gene matches: 5. CDR1 and CDR2 (germline): SGHTA, FQGNSA. The CDR3 loop spans 15 amino acids. The CDR3 sequence is CASSLDYRGVNEQFF. The CDR3 nucleotides read TGTGCCAGCAGCTTAGATTACAGGGGGGTCAATGAGCAGTTCTTC.

The J gene is TRBJ1-1, the V gene TRBV10-3; D perhaps matches TRBD1 (5 bases). This CDR3 region has 15 residues. V was shortened by 0 bases and J by 0 bases, with 8 bases between the two germline ends. From germline, CDR1 is ENHRY and CDR2 SYGVKD. The CDR3 sequence: CAISESQQVNTEAFF. The CDR3 DNA follows: TGTGCCATCAGTGAGTCACAACAGGTGAACACTGAAGCTTTCTTT.

V and J are TRBV9 and TRBJ1-1; D not certain. CDR1 SGDLS and CDR2 YYNGEE come from the germline V gene. Trimming took off 4 bases at V and 3 bases at J, with 7 bases between the two ends. CDR3 length equals 12 residues. The CDR3 is CASSRRDTEAFF. The DNA for the CDR3 is TGTGCCAGCAGCCGACGGGACACTGAAGCTTTCTTT.

The rearrangement uses TRBV4-3 and TRBJ2-2; D is undetermined. Trimming pared 1 base from V and 1 base from J, leaving 10 bases between. CDR3 length equals 16 residues. Germline V gene data show CDR1 as LGHNA and CDR2 as YSLEER. The CDR3 coding sequence is TGCGCCAGCAGCCAAGGCGGATTATGGAACACCGGGGAGCTGTTTTTT. Translating gives CASSQGGLWNTGELFF.

This rearrangement joins TRBV28 to TRBJ2-7; the match to TRBD2 covers 14 bases. This CDR3 spans 16 amino acids. V lost 2 bases, J lost 5 bases, and 5 bases stayed unmatched. Germline CDR1 reads MDHEN; CDR2 reads SYDVKM. The CDR3 DNA follows: TGTGCCAGCAGTTTACTTGGGACTAGCGGGAGAGACGAGCAGTACTTC. This sequence encodes CASSLLGTSGRDEQYF.

The V gene is TRBV20-1, the J gene TRBJ1-5; 7 positions agree with TRBD1. The CDR3 runs to 15 residues. Germline-derived CDR1 and CDR2 are DFQATT and SNEGSKA (reference sequence). After removal of 6 bases from V and 4 bases from J, the junction contained 12 bases not matched to a gene. Written as DNA, the CDR3 is TGCAGTGCCCCCGGGGACAGTTACGGTAATCAGCCCCAGCATTTT. It yields the protein CSAPGDSYGNQPQHF.

This clonotype was picked up a small number of times. The J gene is TRBJ2-4, the V gene TRBV28; D possibly corresponds to TRBD1 (5 bases). Germline-derived CDR1 and CDR2 are MDHEN and SYDVKM. CDR3 size: 14 residues. Trimming stripped 2 bases from V and 7 bases from J, with 12 bases between. The CDR3 nucleotides read TGTGCCAGCAGTTTAATAGGGGTCTGGAACATTCAGTACTTC. Its protein is CASSLIGVWNIQYF.

This clonotype was observed at least ten times. The chain links TRBV6-2 or TRBV6-3 to TRBJ1-2, with D possibly matching TRBD1 (6 bases). Trimming removed 7 bases at V and 7 bases at J, with 16 bases between. Germline V gene data show CDR1 as MNHEY and CDR2 as SVGEGT. The length of the CDR3 is 13 residues. CDR3 in amino acids: CASIKSGDSGYTF. CDR3 sequence (DNA): TGTGCCAGCATAAAATCAGGGGACTCTGGCTACACCTTC.

This clonotype was seen more than once but under ten times. This chain links TRBV7-9 with TRBJ2-1; TRBD2 agrees at 15 bases. After removal of 5 bases from V and 5 bases from J, the junction contained 10 bases not matched to a gene. The CDR3 contains 18 residues. Looked up from germline, CDR1 is SEHNR and CDR2 is FQNEAQ (reference sequence). The CDR3 DNA follows: TGTGCCAGCAGCGCCCCGGGACTAGCGGGGGGCACTAACAATGAGCAGTTCTTC. Protein sequence: CASSAPGLAGGTNNEQFF.

This clonotype occurred a few times. This rearrangement joins TRBV6-6 to TRBJ2-7; no clear D. V lost 7 bases and J lost 4, with 14 bases in between. This CDR3 comprises 13 residues. The germline CDR1 and CDR2 sequences are MNHNY and SVGAGI (reference sequence). CDR3 residues: CASTPAAGYEQYF. The CDR3 nucleotides are TGTGCCAGCACTCCCGCGGCCGGTTACGAGCAGTACTTC.

V usage is TRBV5-5 and J usage is TRBJ2-1; 12 nucleotides match TRBD2. The germline V gene has CDR1 SGHKS and CDR2 YYEKEE (reference sequence). CDR3 length: 15 amino acids. The junction had 2 bases not matched to a gene; V was cut back by 2 bases and J by 5 bases. CDR3 protein: CASSFRLAGDNEQFF. The CDR3 DNA reads as TGTGCCAGCAGCTTCCGACTAGCGGGAGACAATGAGCAGTTCTTC.

The rearrangement uses TRBV12-3 or TRBV12-4 and TRBJ2-1; D is perhaps TRBD1 or TRBD2 (5 bases each). Trimming removed 1 base at V and 4 bases at J, with 11 bases between. CDR3 length: 15 residues. The CDR3 reads CASSLERREYNEQFF. The CDR3 DNA reads as TGTGCCAGCAGTTTAGAACGCAGGGAGTACAATGAGCAGTTCTTC.

This clonotype was counted a few times. The CDR3 here is CASSLALAPNNEQFF. DNA for the CDR3: TGCGCCAGCAGCTTGGCACTAGCGCCAAACAATGAGCAGTTCTTC. This chain connects TRBV5-1 to TRBJ2-1; 7 bases agree with TRBD2. J lost 5 bases, V lost 0 bases, and 5 bases had no gene match. CDR1 is SGHRS, CDR2 YFSETQ, per germline. The CDR3 runs 15 residues.

The chain couples TRBV28 to TRBJ2-1, with D possibly TRBD2 on 6 matching bases. Germline CDR1 MDHEN, CDR2 SYDVKM. The CDR3 sequence is 14 residues long. V lost 1 base and J 13 bases, leaving 17 bases between the germline ends. The CDR3 here is CASSLSLFPGVQFF. DNA for the CDR3: TGTGCCAGCAGTTTATCCCTCTTTCCGGGAGTCCAGTTCTTC.

This clonotype came up a few times. This chain connects TRBV6-6 to TRBJ1-5; D is unresolved. The CDR3 contains 13 residues. Germline-derived CDR1 and CDR2 are MNHNY and SVGAGI (reference sequence). Trimming removed 8 bases from V and 6 bases from J, with 14 bases in between. The CDR3 region is CASDGDKTQPQHF. In DNA form, the CDR3 reads TGTGCCAGCGACGGGGATAAGACTCAGCCCCAGCATTTT.

The chain couples TRBV2 to TRBJ2-3; D is tentatively TRBD1 or TRBD2 (5 bases each). Germline-derived CDR1 and CDR2 are SNHLY and FYNNEI. V gave up 7 bases and J gave up 2 bases, with 13 bases separating them. The CDR3 totals 14 residues. Here the CDR3 DNA reads TGTGCCAGCACCCAAGAGGGGACCACAGATACGCAGTATTTT. Translated: CASTQEGTTDTQYF.

At least ten counts were recorded for this clonotype. V and J are TRBV4-3 and TRBJ2-7; 9 nucleotides line up with TRBD1. After removal of 0 bases from V and 4 bases from J, the junction contained 4 bases not matched to a gene. CDR3 length: 15 amino acids. Germline assignment: CDR1 LGHNA and CDR2 YSLEER. The CDR3 nucleotides read TGCGCCAGCAGCCAAGACTCCGGGACAGGGTACGAGCAGTACTTC. Translated, it gives CASSQDSGTGYEQYF.

For the CDR3, the DNA is TGCAGTGCTAGACGGTCAGGGGGAGGCTACACCTTC. Encoded protein: CSARRSGGGYTF. The chain couples TRBV20-1 to TRBJ1-2; 7 positions match TRBD1. The V gene's germline CDR1 is DFQATT and CDR2 SNEGSKA (reference sequence). V was clipped by 2 bases and J by 8 bases; unmatched bases: 5. The CDR3 consists of 12 residues.

V usage is TRBV28 and J usage is TRBJ2-5; D may be TRBD1 (5 bases). Per germline, CDR1 MDHEN and CDR2 SYDVKM. Trimming left V 3 bases short and J 5 bases short, with 16 bases between. CDR3 size: 15 residues. The CDR3 bases are TGTGCCAGCAGTTTGTCCCCCGGACAAGGGGAGACCCAGTACTTC. This codes for CASSLSPGQGETQYF. Full variable domain (remainder filled in from reference TRBV28 and TRBJ2-5): DVKVTQSSRYLVKRTGEKVFLECVQDMDHENMFWYRQDPGLGLRLIYFSYDVKMKEKGDIPEGYSVSREKKERFSLILESASTNQTSMYLCASSLSPGQGETQYFGPGTRLLVL.

This clonotype was picked up a small number of times. This sequence joins TRBV7-2 and TRBJ2-7; D uncertain. CDR3 size: 13 residues. V was clipped by 1 base and J by 6 bases, with 10 bases between them. The V gene's germline CDR1 is SGHTA and CDR2 FQGNSA. The CDR3 is CASSLGSQREQYF. CDR3 nucleotide sequence: TGTGCCAGCAGCTTAGGGTCTCAGCGCGAGCAGTACTTC.